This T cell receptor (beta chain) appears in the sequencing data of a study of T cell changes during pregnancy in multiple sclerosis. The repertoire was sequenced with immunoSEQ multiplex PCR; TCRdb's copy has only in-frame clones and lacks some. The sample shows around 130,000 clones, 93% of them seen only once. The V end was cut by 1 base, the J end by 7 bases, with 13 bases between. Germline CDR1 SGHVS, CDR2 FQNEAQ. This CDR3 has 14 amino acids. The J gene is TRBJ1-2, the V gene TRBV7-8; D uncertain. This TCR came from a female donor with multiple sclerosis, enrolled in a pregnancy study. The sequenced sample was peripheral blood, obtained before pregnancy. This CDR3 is CASSLDPTPRGYTF. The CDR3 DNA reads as TGTGCCAGCAGCTTAGATCCGACACCGCGTGGCTACACCTTC.